This T cell receptor (beta chain) was found in a study of cytomegalovirus exposure and HLA in healthy donors. The PCR used 60 Vbeta and 13 Jbeta primers. The table came from immunoSEQ multiplex PCR; TCRdb's copy has only in-frame clones and leaves some out. Among 150,000 to 200,000 clones listed, 70% to 75% were seen once. CDR3 length: 12 amino acids. The V end lost 4 bases, the J end lost 0 bases, and 3 bases lay between the germline ends. Germline values: CDR1 SGHRS, CDR2 YFSETQ. Worth noting for this clone: This specimen includes other DNA sequences encoding the same CDR3.

The sample taken for sequencing was PBMCs. The TCR comes from a male donor in good health and CMV-seronegative. This sequence joins TRBV5-1 and TRBJ2-3; D ambiguous. The CDR3 nucleotides read TGCGCCAGCAGCCAGAGCACAGATACGCAGTATTTT. The encoded protein is CASSQSTDTQYF.